This T cell receptor beta chain derives from a study of PD-L1 blockade in urothelial cancer. Study-level background: At 3 weeks after treatment start (second dose) and again at 6 weeks, blood was analyzed.

Sequenced by immunoSEQ multiplex PCR; TCRdb stores in-frame clones only, minus some. The table shows tens of thousands of clones, with over 70% occurring only once. Trimming took off 4 bases at V and 4 bases at J, with 11 bases between the two ends. This CDR3 comprises 13 residues. CDR1 and CDR2 (germline): SGHKS, YYEKEE (reference sequence). This material consisted of PBMCs, taken around atezolizumab (anti-PD-L1) treatment. This clonotype originated in a man aged 45-65 years with urothelial cancer. This chain joins TRBV5-5 and TRBJ1-1; D not certain. The CDR3 loop is CASSHAVGTEAFF. The CDR3 DNA follows: TGTGCCAGCAGCCACGCGGTGGGCACTGAAGCTTTCTTT.